The text below deals with one TCR beta chain. This clone was counted between two and nine times. Its antigen target is currently unknown. Here, both gene names and germline sequences come from the mouse. The read falls 4 residues short of the CDR3 end, and the missing part is taken from the germline J gene. Other DNA variants within this sample encode the same CDR3. This specimen belongs to a study of CD8+ T cells in alopecia areata (dated by TCRdb to the late 2010s). Broadly, across the study: Skin from C3H/HeJ donors with spontaneous alopecia (roughly 6-12 months old) was grafted onto female C3H/HeJ recipients aged roughly 7-11 weeks. Scalp tissue and sorted CD4+ and CD8+ peripheral blood T cells from patchy and totalis/universalis alopecia areata patients and from healthy controls were covered by human TCRbeta sequencing. Amplification of TCRbeta CDR3 regions was done by immunoSEQ multiplex PCR using 35 Vbeta forward primers and 13 Jbeta reverse primers. Scalp clonality was compared among normal scalp (n=4), patchy alopecia areata scalp (n=8), and alopecia totalis/universalis scalp (n=8). In both human patients and the C3H/HeJ mouse model, the study applied high-throughput TCRbeta sequencing to look at T cell clonal expansion in alopecia areata. RNA was obtained with the PAXgene miRNA kit for fixed scalp, the miRNeasy kit for PBMCs, and the RNeasy kit for mouse skin.

Cells from mouse cutaneous lymph nodes were pooled, stained for CD4, CD8alpha, NKG2D, NKG2ACE and other markers, and then sorted on a BD Influx. The method was the immunoSEQ multiplex PCR assay. For TCR sequencing, RNA was extracted from every sample and reverse transcribed into cDNA to serve as template. SuperScript III was used for first-strand cDNA synthesis, primed with a 2:1 mix of oligo-dT and random hexamers. A synthetic immune receptor repertoire was used to assess amplification bias, and residual bias was removed computationally. Sequencing of the libraries was done on Illumina HiSeq using 60 bp reads that spanned the CDR3 and were read from J toward V. The paper's data handling went like this. Raw reads were preprocessed to remove errors, and CDR3 was defined by IMGT conventions from the conserved cysteine to phenylalanine. To get clonality, Shannon entropy was normalized by log2 of the number of productive unique TCRs and the result was subtracted from 1. CD4 or CD8 identity of scalp clones was inferred by cross-referencing scalp TCRbeta sequences with sorted blood CD4 and CD8 repertoires. TCRdb carries this immuneACCESS record with in-frame sequences only. Its versions omit some clonotypes, under half of them owing to an unresolved V gene in the studies checked, with the rest unexplained. Clone size and the V and J calls come from that table; the DNA yielded D and trimming. For this sample the table reports approximately 300,000 clones, with no clone seen just once. The ten largest make up less than 1.5% of the sample.

The paper's findings and limits, for the study overall: Compared with mice, TCR sequences shared between patients were less clear, possibly partly because of HLA diversity across the patient population. Lesional scalp, especially in alopecia totalis/universalis, showed higher clonality and more expanded CD8+ clones than normal scalp, suggesting antigenic drive. Resident alphabeta T cells in normal human skin are also sequenced, complicating scalp TCR repertoire analysis, unlike mouse skin dominated by gammadelta T cells.

The junction shows trimming of 3 bases on V and 1 base on J, plus 6 bases between the germline ends. The CDR3, cysteine through phenylalanine, is 13 amino acids long. The DNA shown is the part of the CDR3 that was read: 27 bases, in frame from base 1. CDR1 LGHNA and CDR2 YNLKQL are derived from the germline V gene (reference sequence). The specimen was CD4+ T cells sorted from a lymph node. The sequence is built from TRBV5 and TRBJ1-1, and perhaps TRBD1 as D gene, on 5 matching bases. The clonotype comes from a C3H/HeJ mouse with alopecia areata. These mice carry the MHC haplotype H2-k. The sequenced part of the CDR3 DNA is TGTGCCAGCAGCCAGGACAAAAACACA. This is translated as CASSQDKNT. The entire CDR3 protein reads CASSQDKNTEVFF.